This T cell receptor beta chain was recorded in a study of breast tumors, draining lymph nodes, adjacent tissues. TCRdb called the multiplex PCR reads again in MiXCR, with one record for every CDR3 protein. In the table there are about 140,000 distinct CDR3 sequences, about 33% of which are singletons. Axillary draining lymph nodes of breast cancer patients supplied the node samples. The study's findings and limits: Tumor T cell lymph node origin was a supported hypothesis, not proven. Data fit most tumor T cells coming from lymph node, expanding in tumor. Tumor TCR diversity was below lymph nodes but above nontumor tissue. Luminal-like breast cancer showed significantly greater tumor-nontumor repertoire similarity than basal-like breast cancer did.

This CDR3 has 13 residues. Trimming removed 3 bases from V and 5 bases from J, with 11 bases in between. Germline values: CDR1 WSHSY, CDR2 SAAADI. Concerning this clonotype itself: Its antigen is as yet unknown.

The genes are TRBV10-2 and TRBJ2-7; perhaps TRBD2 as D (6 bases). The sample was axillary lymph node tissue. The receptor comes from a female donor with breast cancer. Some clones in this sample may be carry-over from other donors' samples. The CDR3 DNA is TGCGCCAGCAGTGAAAGACTAGGCCACGAGCAGTACTTC. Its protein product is CASSERLGHEQYF.